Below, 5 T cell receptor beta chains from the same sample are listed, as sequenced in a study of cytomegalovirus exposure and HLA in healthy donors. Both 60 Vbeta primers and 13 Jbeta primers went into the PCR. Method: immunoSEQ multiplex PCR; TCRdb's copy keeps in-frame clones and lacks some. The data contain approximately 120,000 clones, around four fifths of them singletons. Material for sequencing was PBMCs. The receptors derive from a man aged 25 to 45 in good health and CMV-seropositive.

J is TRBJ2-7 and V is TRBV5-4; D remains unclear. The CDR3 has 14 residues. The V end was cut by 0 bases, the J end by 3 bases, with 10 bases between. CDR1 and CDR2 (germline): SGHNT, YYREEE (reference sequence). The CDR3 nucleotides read TGTGCCAGCAGCTTGGGCGGCAGCGTCTACGAGCAGTACTTC. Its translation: CASSLGGSVYEQYF.

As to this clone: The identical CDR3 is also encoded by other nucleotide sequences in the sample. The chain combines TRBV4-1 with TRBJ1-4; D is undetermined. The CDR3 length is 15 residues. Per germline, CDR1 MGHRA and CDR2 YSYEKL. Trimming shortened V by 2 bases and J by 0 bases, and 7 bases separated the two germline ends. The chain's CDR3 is CASSQYSATNEKLFF. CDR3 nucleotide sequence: TGCGCCAGCAGCCAATACAGTGCAACTAATGAAAAACTGTTTTTT.

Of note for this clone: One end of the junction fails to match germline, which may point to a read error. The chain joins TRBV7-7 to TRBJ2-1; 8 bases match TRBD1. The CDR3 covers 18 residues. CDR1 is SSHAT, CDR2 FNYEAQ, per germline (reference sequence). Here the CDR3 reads CASSATLSRTGIVNEQFF. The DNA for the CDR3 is TGTGCTAGCAGCGCCACATTATCCAGGACAGGGATAGTCAATGAGCAGTTCTTC. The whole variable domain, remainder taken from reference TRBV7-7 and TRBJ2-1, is GAGVSQSPRYKVTKRGQDVTLRCDPISSHATLYWYQQALGQGPEFLTYFNYEAQPDKSGLPSDRFSAERPEGSISTLTIQRTEQRDSAMYRCASSATLSRTGIVNEQFFGPGTRLTVL.

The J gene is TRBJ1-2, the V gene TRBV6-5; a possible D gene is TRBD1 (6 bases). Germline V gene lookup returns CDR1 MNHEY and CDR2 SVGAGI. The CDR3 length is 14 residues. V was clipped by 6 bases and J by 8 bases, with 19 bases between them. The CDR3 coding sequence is TGTGCCAGCAGCTTGATAGGGACAAAAGGAGGCTACACCTTC. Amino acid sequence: CASSLIGTKGGYTF.

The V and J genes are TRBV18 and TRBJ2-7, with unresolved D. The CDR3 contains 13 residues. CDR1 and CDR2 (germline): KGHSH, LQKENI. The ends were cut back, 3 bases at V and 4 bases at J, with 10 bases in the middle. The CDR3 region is CASSPLTNYEQYF. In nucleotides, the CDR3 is TGTGCCAGCTCACCTTTAACTAATTACGAGCAGTACTTC. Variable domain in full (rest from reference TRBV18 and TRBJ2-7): NAGVMQNPRHLVRRRGQEARLRCSPMKGHSHVYWYRQLPEEGLKFMVYLQKENIIDESGMPKERFSAEFPKEGPSILRIQQVVRGDSAAYFCASSPLTNYEQYFGPGTRLTVT.